The 17 T cell receptor beta chains reported below all come from one sample, sequenced in a study of shared T cell receptors in the human thymus. Generated by immunoSEQ multiplex PCR, the TCRdb table keeps only in-frame clones and is missing some. The table includes under 850,000 clones, 88% detected once. A further study also used this sample, focusing on human thymus T cells.

The sequencing input was thymocytes. These receptor sequences come from a boy in the first two years of life with a congenital heart defect.

V gene TRBV14 combines with J gene TRBJ2-2; maybe TRBD2 (6 bases). Germline values: CDR1 SGHDN, CDR2 FVKESK. The CDR3 consists of 16 residues. V lost 4 bases, J lost 4 bases, and 16 bases lay in between. The CDR3 spells CASSPMGLNVTGELFF. DNA of the CDR3: TGTGCCAGCAGCCCAATGGGACTCAATGTCACCGGGGAGCTGTTTTTT.

The V call is TRBV5-1, the J call TRBJ2-1, with TRBD2 identical over 7 bases. The CDR3 loop spans 17 amino acids. V shed 0 bases and J 2 bases; nucleotides not matched to a gene: 8. Germline loops: CDR1 SGHRS, CDR2 YFSETQ. CDR3 bases: TGCGCCAGCAGCTTGGCCGTGCGCGGGGGACCCTACAATGAGCAGTTCTTC. It yields the protein CASSLAVRGGPYNEQFF.

In its sample, this clone was seen once. This sequence joins TRBV5-1 and TRBJ2-1, with D tentatively TRBD1 (6 bases). Germline V lookup: CDR1 SGHRS, CDR2 YFSETQ. The CDR3 runs to 12 residues. Trimming removed 5 bases at V and 8 bases at J, with 11 bases between. CDR3: CASSGTPHEQFF. The CDR3 bases are TGCGCCAGCAGTGGGACACCGCATGAGCAGTTCTTC.

The chain carries TRBV6-1 and TRBJ1-1, with D unclear. Germline-derived CDR1 and CDR2 are MNHNS and SASEGT. Trimming removed 3 bases from V and 11 bases from J, with 10 bases in between. CDR3 length: 11 amino acids. The CDR3 reads CASSEALWAFF. The CDR3 DNA reads TGTGCCAGCAGTGAGGCCCTTTGGGCTTTCTTT.

The V gene is TRBV19, the J gene TRBJ2-1; the match to TRBD2 covers 7 bases. The CDR3 contains 17 residues. Per the germline V gene, CDR1 is LNHDA and CDR2 is SQIVND (reference sequence). Trimming at V came to 0 bases and at J to 0 bases, leaving 5 bases not matched to a gene. In nucleotides, the CDR3 is TGTGCCAGTAGTATAGATTCCGGGAGGAGCTCCTACAATGAGCAGTTCTTC. Its translation: CASSIDSGRSSYNEQFF. Combining the CDR3 with reference TRBV19 and TRBJ2-1 gives the whole variable domain DGGITQSPKYLFRKEGQNVTLSCEQNLNHDAMYWYRQDPGQGLRLIYYSQIVNDFQKGDIAEGYSVSREKKESFPLTVTSAQKNPTAFYLCASSIDSGRSSYNEQFFGPGTRLTVL.

The chain employs TRBV9 and TRBJ2-7; 11 bases match TRBD2. Germline V gives CDR1 SGDLS, CDR2 YYNGEE. This CDR3 has 19 amino acids. V lost 0 bases to trimming and J lost 4 bases; unmatched junction nucleotides: 15. The CDR3, as DNA: TGTGCCAGCAGCGTAGGGTTGTTTGGCCCCGGGACTAGCGGTTACGAGCAGTACTTC. Amino acids: CASSVGLFGPGTSGYEQYF.

The rearrangement joins TRBV10-1 to TRBJ2-1; 11 positions match TRBD2. The ends lost 2 bases at V and 12 bases at J; junction bases unmatched: 9. Germline V gene sequence: CDR1 WNHNN, CDR2 SYGVQD (reference sequence). This CDR3 comprises 15 residues. The CDR3 DNA follows: TGCGCCAGCAGTGAGGGGGGACTAGCGGCTCGGGGGCAGTTCTTC. Its translation: CASSEGGLAARGQFF.

The DNA of the CDR3 is TGTGCCAGCAGACGCCAGGGATTCTTCAGTGATGGCTACACCTTC. It yields the protein CASRRQGFFSDGYTF. The rearrangement uses TRBV6-6 and TRBJ1-2, with a weak D call TRBD1 (5 bases). The germline V gene encodes CDR1 MNHNY and CDR2 SVGAGI (reference sequence). The CDR3 length is 15 residues. Trimming stripped 6 bases from V and 6 bases from J, with 20 bases between.

The V call is TRBV28, the J call TRBJ2-7; TRBD1 aligns across 11 bases. V lost 4 bases, J lost 1 base, and 9 bases stayed unmatched. The CDR3 is 17 amino acids. Germline values: CDR1 MDHEN, CDR2 SYDVKM. DNA for the CDR3: TGTGCCAGCAGTTACGAGGGACAGGGGGTCCAATCCTACGAGCAGTACTTC. Translated: CASSYEGQGVQSYEQYF.

The rearrangement links TRBV6-5 to TRBJ1-5; possible D gene TRBD1, 6 bases. The V and J ends lost 5 bases and 3 bases respectively, with 14 bases between them. CDR3 length: 15 residues. Germline assignment: CDR1 MNHEY and CDR2 SVGAGI. Written as DNA, the CDR3 is TGTGCCAGCAGTACCAGGGGCCACCCCAATCAGCCCCAGCATTTT. Protein: CASSTRGHPNQPQHF.

The rearrangement links TRBV5-6 to TRBJ1-3; tentatively, D is TRBD1 (6 bases). Germline V gene sequence: CDR1 SGHDT, CDR2 YYEEEE. V lost 5 bases and J lost 0, with 9 bases in between. This CDR3 is built from 14 residues. The CDR3 DNA reads TGTGCCAGCAGAACAGGGTACTCTGGAAACACCATATATTTT. It is translated as CASRTGYSGNTIYF.

This clone was seen once. The rearrangement joins TRBV6-1 to TRBJ2-1; 11 bases are shared with TRBD2. This CDR3 spans 18 amino acids. Germline V gene lookup returns CDR1 MNHNS and CDR2 SASEGT. With V trimmed by 1 base and J by 7 bases, 12 bases remained unmatched. The CDR3: CASSEGYPGTSGMNEQFF. The CDR3 nucleotides are TGTGCCAGCAGTGAAGGATACCCCGGGACTAGCGGTATGAATGAGCAGTTCTTC.

This clone was picked up a small number of times. The chain carries TRBV7-6 and TRBJ1-3; no firm D call. Trimming took off 0 bases at V and 4 bases at J, with 4 bases between the two ends. CDR1 is SGHVS, CDR2 FNYEAQ, per germline. CDR3 size: 13 residues. This chain's CDR3 is CASSLASGNTIYF. CDR3 sequence (DNA): TGTGCCAGCAGCTTAGCGTCAGGAAACACCATATATTTT.

The V call is TRBV5-4, the J call TRBJ2-5; 12 bases fit TRBD2. Germline V gene lookup returns CDR1 SGHNT and CDR2 YYREEE (reference sequence). The CDR3 has 15 residues. Losses at the gene ends were 4 bases for V and 4 bases for J; bases not matched to a gene: 5. The CDR3 sequence is CASSIGLAGRETQYF. The CDR3 coding sequence is TGTGCCAGCAGCATAGGACTAGCGGGACGAGAGACCCAGTACTTC.

The chain employs TRBV27 and TRBJ2-1, with 7 bases that match TRBD2. Looked up from germline, CDR1 is MNHEY and CDR2 is SMNVEV (reference sequence). The CDR3 is 13 residues long. V trimming: 3 bases; J trimming: 10 bases; junction bases outside the gene matches: 6. The CDR3 protein is CASSLGGYTEQFF. CDR3 in DNA: TGTGCCAGCAGTTTGGGGGGGTACACGGAGCAGTTCTTC.

The chain links TRBV1 to TRBJ1-4. TRBV1 is recorded as a pseudogene. The CDR3 contains 15 residues. In DNA form, the CDR3 reads TGCACCAGCAGGCGGACGATCGGGGGGGATGAAAAACTGTTTTTT. Residues: CTSRRTIGGDEKLFF.

The V gene is TRBV5-1, the J gene TRBJ2-5, with D maybe TRBD2 (5 bases). The DNA end is more similar to TRBJ2-7, so the J call may be wrong. Germline CDR1 is SGHRS and CDR2 is YFSETQ. This CDR3 contains 16 residues. The CDR3 sequence is CASSSGPSSRTYEQYF. As DNA, the CDR3 is TGCGCCAGCAGCTCCGGACCTAGCAGTAGGACCTACGAGCAGTACTTC.